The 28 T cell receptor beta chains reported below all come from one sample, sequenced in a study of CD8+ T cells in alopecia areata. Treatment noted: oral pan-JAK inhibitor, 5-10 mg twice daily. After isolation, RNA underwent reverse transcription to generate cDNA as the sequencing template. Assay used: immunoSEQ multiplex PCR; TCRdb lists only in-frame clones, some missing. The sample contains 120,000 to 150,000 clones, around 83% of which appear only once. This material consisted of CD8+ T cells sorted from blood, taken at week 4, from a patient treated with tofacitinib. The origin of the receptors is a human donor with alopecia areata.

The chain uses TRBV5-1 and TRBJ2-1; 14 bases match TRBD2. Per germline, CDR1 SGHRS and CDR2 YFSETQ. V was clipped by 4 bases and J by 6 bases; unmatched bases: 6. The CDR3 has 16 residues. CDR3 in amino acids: CASSPSGTSGGNEQFF. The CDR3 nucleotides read TGCGCCAGCAGCCCATCCGGGACTAGCGGGGGCAATGAGCAGTTCTTC.

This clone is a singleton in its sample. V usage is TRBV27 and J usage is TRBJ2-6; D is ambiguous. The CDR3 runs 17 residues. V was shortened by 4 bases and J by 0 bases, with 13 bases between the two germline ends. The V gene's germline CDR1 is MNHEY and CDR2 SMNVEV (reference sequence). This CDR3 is CASSYISANSGANVLTF. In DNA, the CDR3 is TGTGCCAGCAGTTACATCTCCGCCAACTCTGGGGCCAACGTCCTGACTTTC. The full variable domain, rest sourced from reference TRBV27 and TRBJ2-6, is EAQVTQNPRYLITVTGKKLTVTCSQNMNHEYMSWYRQDPGLGLRQIYYSMNVEVTDKGDVPEGYKVSRKEKRNFPLILESPSPNQTSLYFCASSYISANSGANVLTFGAGSRLTVL.

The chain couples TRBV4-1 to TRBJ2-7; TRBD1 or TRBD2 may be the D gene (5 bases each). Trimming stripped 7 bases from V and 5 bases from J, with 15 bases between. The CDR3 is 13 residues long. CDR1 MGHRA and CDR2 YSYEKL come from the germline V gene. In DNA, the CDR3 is TGCGCCAGCACCCTCTTACCGGGACACGAGCAGTACTTC. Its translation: CASTLLPGHEQYF.

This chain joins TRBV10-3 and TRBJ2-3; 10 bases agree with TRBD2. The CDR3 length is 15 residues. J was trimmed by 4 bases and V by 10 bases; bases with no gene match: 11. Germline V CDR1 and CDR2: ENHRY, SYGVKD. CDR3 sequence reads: CATNQGTSVPDTQYF. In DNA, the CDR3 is TGTGCCACCAATCAGGGGACTAGCGTCCCAGATACGCAGTATTTT.

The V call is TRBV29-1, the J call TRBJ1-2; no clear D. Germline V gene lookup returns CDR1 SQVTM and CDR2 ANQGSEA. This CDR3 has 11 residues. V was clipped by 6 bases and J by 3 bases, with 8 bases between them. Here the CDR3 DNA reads TGCAGCGTGGTCCACGACTATGGCTACACCTTC. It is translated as CSVVHDYGYTF.

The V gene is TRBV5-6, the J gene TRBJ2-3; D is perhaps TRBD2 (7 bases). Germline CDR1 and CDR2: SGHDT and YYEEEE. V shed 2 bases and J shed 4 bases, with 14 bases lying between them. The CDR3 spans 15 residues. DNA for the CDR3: TGTGCCAGCAGCTTAGGTGCGGGGGCTGCAGATACGCAGTATTTT. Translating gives CASSLGAGAADTQYF.

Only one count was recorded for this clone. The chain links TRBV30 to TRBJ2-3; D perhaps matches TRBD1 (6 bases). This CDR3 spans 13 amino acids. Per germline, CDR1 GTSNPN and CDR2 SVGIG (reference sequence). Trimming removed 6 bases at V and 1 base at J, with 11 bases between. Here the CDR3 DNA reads TGTGCCTGTCGGACAGACGGCACAGATACGCAGTATTTT. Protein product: CACRTDGTDTQYF.

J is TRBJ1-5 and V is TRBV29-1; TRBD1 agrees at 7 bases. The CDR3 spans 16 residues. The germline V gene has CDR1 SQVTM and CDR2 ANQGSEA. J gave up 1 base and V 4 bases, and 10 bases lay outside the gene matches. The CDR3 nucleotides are TGCAGCGTTGTCACAGGGGCCCAGGGGAGCAATCAGCCCCAGCATTTT. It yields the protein CSVVTGAQGSNQPQHF.

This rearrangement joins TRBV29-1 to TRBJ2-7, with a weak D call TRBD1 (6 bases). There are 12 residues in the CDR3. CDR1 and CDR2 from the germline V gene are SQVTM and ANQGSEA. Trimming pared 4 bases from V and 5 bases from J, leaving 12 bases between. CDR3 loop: CSVVSRGDEQYF. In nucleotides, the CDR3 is TGCAGCGTTGTGTCCAGGGGCGACGAGCAGTACTTC.

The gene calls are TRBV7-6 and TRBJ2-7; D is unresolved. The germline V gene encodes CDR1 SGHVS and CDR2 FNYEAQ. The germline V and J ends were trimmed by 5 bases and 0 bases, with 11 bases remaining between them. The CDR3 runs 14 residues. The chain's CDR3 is CASSETGASYEQYF. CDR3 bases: TGTGCCAGCAGCGAGACTGGCGCCTCCTACGAGCAGTACTTC.

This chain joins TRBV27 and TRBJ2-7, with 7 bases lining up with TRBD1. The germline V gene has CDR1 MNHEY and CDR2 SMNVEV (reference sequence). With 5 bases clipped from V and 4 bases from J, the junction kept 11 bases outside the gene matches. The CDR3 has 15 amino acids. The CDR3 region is CASSLTSAGGYEQYF. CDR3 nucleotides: TGTGCCAGCAGTCTGACTTCCGCAGGGGGTTACGAGCAGTACTTC.

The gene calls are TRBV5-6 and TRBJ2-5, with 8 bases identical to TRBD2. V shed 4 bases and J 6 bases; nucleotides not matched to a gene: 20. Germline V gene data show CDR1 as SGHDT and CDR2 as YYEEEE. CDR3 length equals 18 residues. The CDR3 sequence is CASSRVFSVSGSRQTQYF. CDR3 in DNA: TGTGCCAGCAGCCGAGTTTTCTCCGTCAGCGGGAGTCGTCAGACCCAGTACTTC.

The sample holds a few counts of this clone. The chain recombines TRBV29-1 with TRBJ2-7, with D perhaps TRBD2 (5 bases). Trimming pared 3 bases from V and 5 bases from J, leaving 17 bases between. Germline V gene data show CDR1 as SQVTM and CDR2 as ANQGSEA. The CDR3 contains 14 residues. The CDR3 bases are TGCAGCGTTGACCCACGGGGAGTCTTTCACGAGCAGTACTTC. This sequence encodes CSVDPRGVFHEQYF.

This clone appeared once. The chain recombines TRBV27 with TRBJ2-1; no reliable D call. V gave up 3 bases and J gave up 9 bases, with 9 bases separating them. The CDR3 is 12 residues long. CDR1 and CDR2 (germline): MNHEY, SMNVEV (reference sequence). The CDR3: CASSLSPGEQFF. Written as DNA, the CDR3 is TGTGCCAGCAGTTTGAGTCCGGGTGAGCAGTTCTTC.

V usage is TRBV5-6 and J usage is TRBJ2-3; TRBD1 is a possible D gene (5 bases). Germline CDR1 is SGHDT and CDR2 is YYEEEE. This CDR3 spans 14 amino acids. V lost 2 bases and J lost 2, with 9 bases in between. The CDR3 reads CASSLDRSTDTQYF. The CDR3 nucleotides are TGTGCCAGCAGCTTAGACAGATCCACAGATACGCAGTATTTT.

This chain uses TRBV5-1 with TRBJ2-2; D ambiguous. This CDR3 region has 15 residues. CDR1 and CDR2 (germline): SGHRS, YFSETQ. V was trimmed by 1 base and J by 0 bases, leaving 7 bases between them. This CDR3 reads CASSLYYANTGELFF. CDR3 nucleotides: TGCGCCAGCAGCTTGTATTACGCGAACACCGGGGAGCTGTTTTTT.

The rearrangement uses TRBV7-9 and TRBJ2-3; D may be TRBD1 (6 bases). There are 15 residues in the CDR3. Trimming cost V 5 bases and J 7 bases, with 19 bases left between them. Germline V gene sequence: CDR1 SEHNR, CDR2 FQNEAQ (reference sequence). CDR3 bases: TGTGCCAGCAGCCAACGGACAGCCGACCCATATACGCAGTATTTT. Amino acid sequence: CASSQRTADPYTQYF. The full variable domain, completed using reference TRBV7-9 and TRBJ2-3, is DTGVSQNPRHKITKRGQNVTFRCDPISEHNRLYWYRQTLGQGPEFLTYFQNEAQLEKSRLLSDRFSAERPKGSFSTLEIQRTEQGDSAMYLCASSQRTADPYTQYFGPGTRLTVL.

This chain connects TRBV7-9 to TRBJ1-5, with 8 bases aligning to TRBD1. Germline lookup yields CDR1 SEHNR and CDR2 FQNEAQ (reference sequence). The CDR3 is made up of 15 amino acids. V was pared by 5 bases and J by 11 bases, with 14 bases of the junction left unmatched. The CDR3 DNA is TGTGCCAGCAGCGCAACCGGGACAGGAGGTGAGGCCCAGCATTTT. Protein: CASSATGTGGEAQHF.

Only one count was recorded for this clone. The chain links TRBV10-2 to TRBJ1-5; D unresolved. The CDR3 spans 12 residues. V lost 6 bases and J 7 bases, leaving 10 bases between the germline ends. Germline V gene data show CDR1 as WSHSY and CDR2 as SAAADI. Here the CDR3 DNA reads TGCGCCAGCAGCACCCAGAGCCAGCCCCAGCATTTT. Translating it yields CASSTQSQPQHF.

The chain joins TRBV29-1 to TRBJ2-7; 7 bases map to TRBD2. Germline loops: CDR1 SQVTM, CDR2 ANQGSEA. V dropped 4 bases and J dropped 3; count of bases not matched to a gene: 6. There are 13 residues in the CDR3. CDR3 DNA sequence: TGCAGCGTTGGAAAAGGGGAGGGCTACGAGCAGTACTTC. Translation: CSVGKGEGYEQYF.

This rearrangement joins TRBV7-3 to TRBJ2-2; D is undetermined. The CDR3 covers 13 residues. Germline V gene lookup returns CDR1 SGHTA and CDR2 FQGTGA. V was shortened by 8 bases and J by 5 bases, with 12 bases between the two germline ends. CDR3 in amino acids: CASSNVGTGELFF. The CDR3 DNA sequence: TGTGCCAGCTCTAACGTGGGGACCGGGGAGCTGTTTTTT.

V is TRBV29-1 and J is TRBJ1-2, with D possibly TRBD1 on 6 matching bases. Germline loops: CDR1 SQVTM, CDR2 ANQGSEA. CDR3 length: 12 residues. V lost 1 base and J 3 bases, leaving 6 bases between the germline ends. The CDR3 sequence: CSVEGTDYGYTF. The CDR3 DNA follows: TGCAGCGTTGAAGGGACAGACTATGGCTACACCTTC.

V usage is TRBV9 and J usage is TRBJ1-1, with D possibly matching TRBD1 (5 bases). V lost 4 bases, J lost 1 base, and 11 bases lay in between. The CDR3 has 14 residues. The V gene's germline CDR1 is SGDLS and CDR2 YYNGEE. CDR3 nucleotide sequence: TGTGCCAGCAGCCCTTTTACAGGGAACACTGAAGCTTTCTTT. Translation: CASSPFTGNTEAFF.

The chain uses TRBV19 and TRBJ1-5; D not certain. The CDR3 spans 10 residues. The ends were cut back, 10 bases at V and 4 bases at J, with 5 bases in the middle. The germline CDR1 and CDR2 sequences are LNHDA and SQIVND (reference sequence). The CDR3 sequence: CATGNQPQHF. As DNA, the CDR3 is TGTGCCACGGGGAATCAGCCCCAGCATTTT.

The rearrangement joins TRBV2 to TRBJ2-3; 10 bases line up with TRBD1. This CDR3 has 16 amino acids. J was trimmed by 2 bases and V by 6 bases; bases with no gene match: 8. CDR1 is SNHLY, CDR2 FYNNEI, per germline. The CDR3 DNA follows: TGTGCCAGCAGGCAAAAAGGGACAGGGGTCACAGATACGCAGTATTTT. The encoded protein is CASRQKGTGVTDTQYF.

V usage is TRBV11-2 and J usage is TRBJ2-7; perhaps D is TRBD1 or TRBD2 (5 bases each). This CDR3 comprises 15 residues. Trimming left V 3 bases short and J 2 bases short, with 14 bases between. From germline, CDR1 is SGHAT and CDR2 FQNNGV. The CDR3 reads CASSLNRDRPYEQYF. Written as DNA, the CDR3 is TGTGCCAGCAGCTTGAACCGGGACCGGCCCTACGAGCAGTACTTC.

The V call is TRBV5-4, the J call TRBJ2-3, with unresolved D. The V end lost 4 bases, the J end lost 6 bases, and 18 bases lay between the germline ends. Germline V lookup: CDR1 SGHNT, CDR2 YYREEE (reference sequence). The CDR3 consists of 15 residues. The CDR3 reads CASSLFQNPLDTQYF. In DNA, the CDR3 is TGTGCCAGCAGCCTATTCCAAAATCCCTTGGATACGCAGTATTTT.

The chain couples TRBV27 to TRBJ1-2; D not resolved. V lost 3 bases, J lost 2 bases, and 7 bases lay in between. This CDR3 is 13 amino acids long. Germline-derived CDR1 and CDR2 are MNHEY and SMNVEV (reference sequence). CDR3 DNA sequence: TGTGCCAGCAGTTTCGGGCAGAACTATGGCTACACCTTC. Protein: CASSFGQNYGYTF.